Listed below are T cell receptor beta chains from one sample, sequenced in a study of T cell repertoires in cytomegalovirus infection. TCRdb independently ran MiXCR on the reads; one entry per CDR3 protein. The profile covers about 830,000 distinct CDR3 sequences, with 32% appearing a single time and around 12% taken by the ten largest. These TCRs' antigens remain unknown. The starting material was cultured CD8+ T cells from PBMCs, obtained from culture after CMV antigen stimulation. These receptors were taken from a human donor in good health (CMV status not recorded). Some clones in this sample may be carry-over from other donors' samples. CDR3s include the opening cysteine and the closing phenylalanine or tryptophan. The D gene is left open where the match is weak. Only some rows state a clone size, as once, few, many or a class for expanded clones.

d_call,j_call,clone_size,v_call,cdr3_aa,cdr3_nt
-,TRBJ1-6,-,TRBV6-1,CASSWEGKPLHF,TGTGCCAGCTCATGGGAGGGTAAACCCCTCCACTTT
TRBD1,TRBJ2-7,-,TRBV11-3,CASSFTGDEQYF,TGTGCCAGCAGCTTCACAGGGGACGAGCAGTACTTC
-,TRBJ1-1,few,TRBV7-9,CASSPRPADNTEAFF,TGTGCCAGCAGCCCCCGCCCGGCGGATAACACTGAAGCTTTCTTT
-,TRBJ1-6,-,TRBV14,CASSHHLRGIDSPLHF,TGTGCCAGCAGCCATCATCTCAGGGGAATAGATTCACCCCTCCACTTT
-,TRBJ2-7,-,TRBV10-3,CAISGEDRAYEQYF,TGTGCCATCAGTGGGGAGGACAGAGCCTACGAGCAGTACTTC
TRBD1,TRBJ1-2,few,TRBV7-9,CASSPRDRGPQTGYTF,TGTGCCAGCAGCCCGCGGGACAGGGGGCCCCAAACGGGCTACACCTTC
TRBD2,TRBJ2-1,-,TRBV11-2,CASSPGTSWNEQFF,TGTGCCAGCAGCCCGGGGACTAGCTGGAATGAGCAGTTCTTC
-,TRBJ1-2,few,TRBV6-5,CASSNRDGEIYGYTF,TGTGCCAGCAGTAACCGGGACGGGGAAATCTATGGCTACACCTTC
TRBD2,TRBJ2-3,few,TRBV20-1,CSARDFSGASTDTQYF,TGCAGTGCTAGAGATTTTAGCGGGGCTAGCACAGATACGCAGTATTTT
-,TRBJ1-5,-,TRBV7-2,CASSLGKGSNQPQHF,TGTGCCAGCAGCTTAGGAAAGGGTAGCAATCAGCCCCAGCATTTT
-,TRBJ2-1,few,TRBV5-8,CASSLVPRGNRYNEQFF,TGTGCCAGCAGCTTGGTCCCCAGGGGTAACCGATACAATGAGCAGTTCTTC